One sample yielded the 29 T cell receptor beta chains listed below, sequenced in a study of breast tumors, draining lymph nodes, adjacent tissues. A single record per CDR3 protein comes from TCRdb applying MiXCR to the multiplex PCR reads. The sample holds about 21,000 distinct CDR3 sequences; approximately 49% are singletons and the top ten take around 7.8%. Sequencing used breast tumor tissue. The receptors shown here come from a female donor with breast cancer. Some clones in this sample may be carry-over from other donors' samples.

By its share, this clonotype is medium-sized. The CDR3 nucleotides are TGTGCCAGCAGTAGGGGACAGACAAGCAATCAGCCCCAGCATTTT. Encoded protein: CASSRGQTSNQPQHF. The V call is TRBV6-2 or TRBV6-3, the J call TRBJ1-5, with 7 bases identical to TRBD1. V gave up 5 bases and J gave up 1 base; unmatched junction bases: 5. The length of the CDR3 is 15 residues. Germline CDR1 is MNHEY and CDR2 is SVGEGT.

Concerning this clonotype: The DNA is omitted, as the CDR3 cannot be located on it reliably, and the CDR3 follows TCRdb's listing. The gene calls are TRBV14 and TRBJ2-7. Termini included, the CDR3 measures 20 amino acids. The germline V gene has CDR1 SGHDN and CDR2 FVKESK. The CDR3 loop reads CDSSFYICSADDGSSYEQYF.

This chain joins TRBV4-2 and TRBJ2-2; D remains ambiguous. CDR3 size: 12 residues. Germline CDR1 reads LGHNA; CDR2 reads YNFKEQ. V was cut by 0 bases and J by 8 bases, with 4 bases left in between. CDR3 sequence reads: CASSQERGELFF. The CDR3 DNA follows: TGTGCCAGCAGCCAAGAACGTGGGGAGCTGTTTTTT.

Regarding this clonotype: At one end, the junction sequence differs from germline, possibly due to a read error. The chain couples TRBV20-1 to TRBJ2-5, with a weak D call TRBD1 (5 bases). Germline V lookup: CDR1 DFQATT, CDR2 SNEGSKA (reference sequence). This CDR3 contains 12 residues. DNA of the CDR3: TGCGGTACGGGCAGGGCAAGAGAGACCCCGTACTTC. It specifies CGTGRARETPYF.

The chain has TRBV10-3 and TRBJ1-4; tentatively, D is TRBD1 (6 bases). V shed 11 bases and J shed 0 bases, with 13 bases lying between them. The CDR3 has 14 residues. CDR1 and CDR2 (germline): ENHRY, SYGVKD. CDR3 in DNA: TGTGCCTCAGGACAGTATGCAACTAATGAAAAACTGTTTTTT. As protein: CASGQYATNEKLFF.

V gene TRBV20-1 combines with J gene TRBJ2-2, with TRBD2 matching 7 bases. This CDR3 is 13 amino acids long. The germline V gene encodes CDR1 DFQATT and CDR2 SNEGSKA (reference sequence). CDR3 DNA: TGCACCGCCGGGTCGGGAGGTGTCGGCGAGCTGTTTTTT. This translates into CTAGSGGVGELFF.

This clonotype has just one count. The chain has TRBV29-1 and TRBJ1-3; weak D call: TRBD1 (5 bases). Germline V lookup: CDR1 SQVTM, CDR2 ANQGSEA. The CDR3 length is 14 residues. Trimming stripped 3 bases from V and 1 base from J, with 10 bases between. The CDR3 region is CSVEPGGSGNTIYF. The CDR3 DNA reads TGCAGCGTTGAGCCGGGGGGATCTGGAAACACCATATATTTT.

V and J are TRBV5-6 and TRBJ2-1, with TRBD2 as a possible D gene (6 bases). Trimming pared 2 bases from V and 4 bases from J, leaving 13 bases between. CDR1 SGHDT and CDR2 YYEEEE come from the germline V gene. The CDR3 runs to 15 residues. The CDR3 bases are TGTGCCAGCAGCTTCCGGCGCGGGGCTTACAATGAGCAGTTCTTC. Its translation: CASSFRRGAYNEQFF.

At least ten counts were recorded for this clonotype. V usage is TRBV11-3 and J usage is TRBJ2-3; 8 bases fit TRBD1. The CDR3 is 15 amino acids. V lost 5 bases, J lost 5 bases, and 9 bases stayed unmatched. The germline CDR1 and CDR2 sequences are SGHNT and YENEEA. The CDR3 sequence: CASSKRQGSIDTQYF. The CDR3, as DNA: TGTGCCAGCAGCAAACGACAGGGGTCGATAGATACGCAGTATTTT.

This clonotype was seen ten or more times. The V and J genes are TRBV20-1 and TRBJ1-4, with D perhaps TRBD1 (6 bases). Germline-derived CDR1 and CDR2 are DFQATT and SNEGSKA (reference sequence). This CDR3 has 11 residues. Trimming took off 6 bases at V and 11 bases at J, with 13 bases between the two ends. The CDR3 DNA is TGCAGTGCAGGGTACAGGGACAAACTGTTTTTT. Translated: CSAGYRDKLFF.

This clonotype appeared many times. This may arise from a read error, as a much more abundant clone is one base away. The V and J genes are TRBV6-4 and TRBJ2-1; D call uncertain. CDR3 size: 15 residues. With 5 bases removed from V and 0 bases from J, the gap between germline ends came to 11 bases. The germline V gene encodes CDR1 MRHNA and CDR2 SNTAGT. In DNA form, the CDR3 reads TGTGCCAGCAGTCAATCCCCAGGCTCCTACAATGAGCAGTTCTTC. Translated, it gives CASSQSPGSYNEQFF.

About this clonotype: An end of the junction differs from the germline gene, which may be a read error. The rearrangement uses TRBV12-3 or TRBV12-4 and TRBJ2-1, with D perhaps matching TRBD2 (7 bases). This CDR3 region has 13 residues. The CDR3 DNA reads TGTGCCAGCAGTTTGAGAGGGTTGGGGGGGCAGTTTTTC. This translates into CASSLRGLGGQFF.

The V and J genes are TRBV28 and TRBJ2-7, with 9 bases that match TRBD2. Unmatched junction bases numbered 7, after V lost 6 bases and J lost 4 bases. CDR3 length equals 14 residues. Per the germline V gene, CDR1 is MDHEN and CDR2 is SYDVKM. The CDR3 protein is CASSSTSGWYEQYF. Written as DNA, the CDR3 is TGTGCCAGCAGCTCGACTAGCGGATGGTACGAGCAGTACTTC.

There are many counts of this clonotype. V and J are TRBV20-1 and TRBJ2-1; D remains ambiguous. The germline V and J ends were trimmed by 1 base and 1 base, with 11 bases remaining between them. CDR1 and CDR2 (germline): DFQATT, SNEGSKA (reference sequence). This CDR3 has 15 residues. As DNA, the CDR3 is TGCAGTGCTAGAGCGGTGGGTAGTTCCTACAATGAGCAGTTCTTC. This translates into CSARAVGSSYNEQFF.

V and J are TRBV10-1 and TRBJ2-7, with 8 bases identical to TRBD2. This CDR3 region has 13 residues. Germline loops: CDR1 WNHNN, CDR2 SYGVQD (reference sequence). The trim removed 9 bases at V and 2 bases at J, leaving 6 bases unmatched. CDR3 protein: CARGAGGPYEQYF. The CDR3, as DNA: TGCGCCAGAGGGGCGGGGGGACCCTACGAGCAGTACTTC.

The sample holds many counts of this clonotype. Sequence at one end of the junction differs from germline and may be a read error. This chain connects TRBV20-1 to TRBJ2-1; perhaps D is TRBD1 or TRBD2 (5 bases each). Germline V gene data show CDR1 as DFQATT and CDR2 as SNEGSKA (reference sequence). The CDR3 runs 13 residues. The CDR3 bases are TGCACCGGGACCAGTGGGGTCTACGATGAGCAGTTCTTC. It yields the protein CTGTSGVYDEQFF.

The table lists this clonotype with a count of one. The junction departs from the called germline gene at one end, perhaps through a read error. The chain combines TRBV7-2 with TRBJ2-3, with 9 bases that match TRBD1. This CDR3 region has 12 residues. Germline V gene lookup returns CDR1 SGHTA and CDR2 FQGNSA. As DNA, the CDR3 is TGCGCTAGCAGCCCCCGGGACAGGGTGCAGTATTTT. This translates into CASSPRDRVQYF.

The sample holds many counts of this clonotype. The CDR3, as DNA: TGTGCCAGCAGTGTTTCAAAATGGACCAGTATGCAGTTCTTC. This gives the protein CASSVSKWTSMQFF. The chain combines TRBV2 with TRBJ2-1; D remains unclear. Germline V CDR1 and CDR2: SNHLY, FYNNEI. V gave up 4 bases and J gave up 12 bases, with 19 bases separating them. The CDR3 runs 14 residues.

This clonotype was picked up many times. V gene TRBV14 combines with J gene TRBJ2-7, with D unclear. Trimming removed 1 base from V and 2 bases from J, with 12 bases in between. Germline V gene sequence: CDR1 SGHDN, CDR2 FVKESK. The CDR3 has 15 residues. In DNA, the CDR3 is TGTGCCAGCAGCCAAGGGAACAGCTTGACCTACGAGCAGTACTTC. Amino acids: CASSQGNSLTYEQYF.

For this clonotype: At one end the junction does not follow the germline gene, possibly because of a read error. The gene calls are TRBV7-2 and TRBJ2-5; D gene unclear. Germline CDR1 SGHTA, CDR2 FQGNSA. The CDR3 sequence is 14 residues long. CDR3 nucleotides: TGTGCCGGCAGCTTAGGTCTCCTCCAAGAGGTCCAGTACTTC. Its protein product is CAGSLGLLQEVQYF.

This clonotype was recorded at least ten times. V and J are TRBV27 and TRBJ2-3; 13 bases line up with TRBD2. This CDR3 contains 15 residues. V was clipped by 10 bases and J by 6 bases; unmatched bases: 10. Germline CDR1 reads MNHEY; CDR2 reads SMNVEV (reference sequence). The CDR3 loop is CATMTLAGGRDTQYF. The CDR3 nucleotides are TGTGCCACCATGACACTAGCGGGAGGGAGGGATACGCAGTATTTT.

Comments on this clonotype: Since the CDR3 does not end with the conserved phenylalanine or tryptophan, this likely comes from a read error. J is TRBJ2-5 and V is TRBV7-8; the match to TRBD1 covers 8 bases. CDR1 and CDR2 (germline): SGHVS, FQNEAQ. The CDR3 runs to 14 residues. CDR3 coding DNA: TGTGCCAGCGGCTTCCGACAGGGGCGGGAGACCCAGTACCTC. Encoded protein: CASGFRQGRETQYL.

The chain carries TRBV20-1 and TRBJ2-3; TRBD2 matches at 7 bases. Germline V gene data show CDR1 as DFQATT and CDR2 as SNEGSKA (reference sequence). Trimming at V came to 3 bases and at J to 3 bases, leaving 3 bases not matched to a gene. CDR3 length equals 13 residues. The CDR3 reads CSASSGGTDTQYF. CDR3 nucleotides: TGCAGTGCTAGTTCGGGAGGTACAGATACGCAGTATTTT.

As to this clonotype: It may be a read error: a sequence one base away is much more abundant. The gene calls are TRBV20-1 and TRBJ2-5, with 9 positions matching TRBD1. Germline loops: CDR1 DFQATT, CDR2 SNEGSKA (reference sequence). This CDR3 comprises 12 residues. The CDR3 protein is CSASIRGQGALF. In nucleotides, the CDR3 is TGCAGTGCTAGTATCAGGGGACAGGGAGCTCTCTTT.

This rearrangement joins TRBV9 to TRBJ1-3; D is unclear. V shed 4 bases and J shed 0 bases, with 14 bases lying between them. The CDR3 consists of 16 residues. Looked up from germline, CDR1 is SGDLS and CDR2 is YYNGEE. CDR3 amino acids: CASSPGRLCSGNTIYF. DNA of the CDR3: TGTGCCAGCAGCCCTGGGAGGCTGTGCTCTGGAAACACCATATATTTT.

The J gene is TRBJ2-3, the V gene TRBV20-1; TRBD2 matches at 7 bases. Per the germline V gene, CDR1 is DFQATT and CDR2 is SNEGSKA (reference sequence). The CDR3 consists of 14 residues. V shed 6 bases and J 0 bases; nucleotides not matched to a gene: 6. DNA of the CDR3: TGCAGTGCCCCGGTTAGCGGGAGCACAGATACGCAGTATTTT. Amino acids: CSAPVSGSTDTQYF.

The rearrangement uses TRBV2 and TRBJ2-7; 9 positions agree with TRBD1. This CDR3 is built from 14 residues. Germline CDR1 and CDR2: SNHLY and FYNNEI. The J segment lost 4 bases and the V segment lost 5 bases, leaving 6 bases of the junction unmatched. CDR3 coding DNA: TGTGCCAGCAGTCAGACAGGGGGGTCGTACGAGCAGTACTTC. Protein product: CASSQTGGSYEQYF.

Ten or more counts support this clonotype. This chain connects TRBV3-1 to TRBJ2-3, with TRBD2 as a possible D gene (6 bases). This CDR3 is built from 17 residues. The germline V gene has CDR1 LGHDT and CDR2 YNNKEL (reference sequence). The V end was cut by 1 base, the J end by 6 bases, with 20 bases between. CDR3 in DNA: TGTGCCAGCAGCCAAGTTTCTCAGGTGGGAGGAGGGGATACGCAGTATTTT. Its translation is CASSQVSQVGGGDTQYF.

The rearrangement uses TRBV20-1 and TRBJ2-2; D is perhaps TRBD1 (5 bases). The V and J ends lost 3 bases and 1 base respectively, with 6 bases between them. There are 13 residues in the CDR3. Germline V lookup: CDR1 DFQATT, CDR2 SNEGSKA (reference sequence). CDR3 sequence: CSARQGNTGELFF. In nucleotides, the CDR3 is TGCAGTGCTAGGCAGGGGAACACCGGGGAGCTGTTTTTT.